This record concerns one TCR beta chain sequence. This clone occurred once. The antigen it binds to is not known. The record has no base qualities; no much larger clone is one base away. CD8 naive samples were CD45RO-negative cells positively selected for CCR7, giving a CD45RA+CCR7+ population that excluded TemRA cells. Healthy HIV-negative adults with no recently reported acute infections or vaccinations were included as donors. Every donor was a Caucasian adult living in Nashville, Tennessee, USA. Blood was obtained by leukapheresis, after which PBMCs were separated by Ficoll-Histopaque density gradient centrifugation and cryopreserved in liquid nitrogen vapor phase. Purity and quantity of every magnetically sorted T cell population were checked by analytical flow cytometry. Each sorted fraction had its genomic DNA isolated and then quantified by UV absorbance on a Nanodrop 2000c. TCR CDR3 regions were amplified from genomic DNA by multiplex PCR using the deep immunoSEQ assay. For each cell subset, the extracted genomic DNA was distributed evenly across all wells of several immunoSEQ 96-well plates, and each plate served as one replicate. For sorted subsets, each replicate PCR was loaded with approximately 0.2 ug genomic DNA, equivalent to 25,000 to 35,000 T cell genomes. Purified libraries were measured with a Qubit 3.0 fluorometer, size-checked on a Bioanalyzer 2100, and measured again with the KAPA Library Quantification kit. Every immunoSEQ 96-well plate was sequenced on a dedicated single-read 150-cycle Illumina NextSeq 550 flow cell. The study's own analysis went as follows. The immunoSEQ output contained only junctional sequences without quality scores, so filtering could not match that applied to full-length reads. Sequences were annotated with PyIR, a Python wrapper for IgBLAST v1.9, using IMGT germline references to assign V/J genes and CDR3. Reads with weak V/J assignments (E-value above 1e-6), missing CDR3, stop codons, out-of-frame junctions, or ambiguous translated residues were removed. V3J clonotypes were defined by identical inferred V gene, J gene, and CDR3 amino acid sequence. To compute the percentage overlap between repertoires, the number of shared unique clonotypes was divided by the size of the smaller repertoire. RTK rarefaction, the Chao1 estimator, and Recon v2.1 estimates of unobserved clonotypes were used to assess repertoire richness. Generation probabilities for all TCRbeta clonotypes obtained by the gDNA method from a handful of donors were computed using OLGA. This is the immuneACCESS table as TCRdb keeps it, with only in-frame sequences that have V and J called. A part of the clones is gone; compared with another copy, unresolved V genes explain less than half, and the rest is unexplained. V and J calls and clone size follow that table, whereas D and trimming were derived from the DNA. This sample comprises roughly 2 million clones, roughly 94% of them detected only once. About 1.1% of the sample is in the top ten clones.

The entry originates in a study of shared clonotypes between healthy human individuals (dated by TCRdb to 2019 to 2021). Regarding the complete study: Three men and two women, aged 18 to 49 years, made up the cohort. Per donor, three plates each were used for CD4 naive and CD4 memory, two for CD8 naive, and one for CD8 memory. To estimate repertoire size and how much clonotype sharing occurs between individuals, the study deeply sequenced the blood TCR repertoires of roughly 5 healthy adults. To increase sequencing depth and limit assay-specific biases, different laboratories used diverse techniques to prepare libraries and sequence TCR repertoires. Each donor's leukapheresis produced roughly between about 0.8 and 8.9 billion PBMCs. The paper as a whole reports these results and caveats: Estimated clonotype richness was generally larger for naive than for memory subsets. Compared with non-shared clonotypes, the clonotypes found in all four sorted-subset donors had higher generation probabilities. Sampling was limited to blood, and TCR repertoires in tissue likely differ from TCR repertoires in blood. Even with the large sequencing depth, rarefaction of the sorted-subset datasets indicated that sequencing was incomplete. Pairwise subsampling led to the expectation that sequencing depth would affect the degree of clonotype sharing among donors. The genetic and exposure-history diversity represented was limited by the small number of donors. Across four donors, 4.5% to 6.5% of naive CD4, approximately 4% of naive CD8, about 2% of memory CD4, and around 0.4% of memory CD8 clonotypes were shared.

Sequencing was performed on naive CD8+ T cells sorted from blood. Interpreted using the paper, the cell subset or site label stands for: CD45RA+CCR7+. This receptor was identified in a man between 18 and 35 years old in good health.

The CDR3 loop reads CASSESPGTSGPYQETQYF. The nucleotide sequence is given as TGCGCCAGCAGTGAGTCTCCCGGGACTAGCGGGCCGTACCAAGAGACCCAGTACTTC. Recombination connected TRBV10-2 to TRBJ2-5, and 12 junction bases match TRBD2. From a lookup of the germline V gene, CDR1 and CDR2 are WSHSY and SAAADI. Reading from cysteine to phenylalanine, the CDR3 counts 19 amino acids. Only CDR3 DNA is held: 57 bases, read in frame from base 1. Relative to germline, V is missing 0 bases and J is missing 0 bases, with 8 bases of the junction outside any gene match.